This T cell receptor (beta chain) was recorded in a study of T cell responses to AZD1222 COVID-19 vaccine. The study's findings and limits: Repertoires were sampled only after the peak T cell response.

This table comes from immunoSEQ multiplex PCR, and its TCRdb copy is limited to in-frame clones, with some not included. The table records about 110,000 clones, nearly 90% of them present only once. Looked up from germline, CDR1 is LGHNA and CDR2 is YNFKEQ. Trimming removed 4 bases from V and 5 bases from J, with 14 bases in between. This CDR3 has 15 amino acids. Details on this clone: What it recognizes is unknown.

The chain combines TRBV4-2 with TRBJ2-2; D may be TRBD2 (5 bases). The TCR comes from an adult in good health. The specimen was peripheral blood, collected on day 0 of AZD1222 vaccination. CDR3 protein: CASSPEAEGTGELFF. In DNA, the CDR3 is TGTGCCAGCAGCCCGGAGGCGGAAGGAACCGGGGAGCTGTTTTTT.